The 3 T cell receptor beta chains given below trace back to one sample, sequenced in a study of blood T cell repertoires in COVID-19. Profiled with immunoSEQ multiplex PCR; TCRdb holds only in-frame clones, not every one. The repertoire holds some 210,000 clones, with roughly 81% as singletons. Sequencing was done on a sample of peripheral blood. These receptors were collected from a woman between 45 and 60 years old with active or convalescent COVID-19.

The CDR3, as DNA: TGTGCCAGCAGCCCAACAGGGACTAATGAAAAACTGTTTTTT. Its protein product is CASSPTGTNEKLFF. This rearrangement joins TRBV7-3 to TRBJ1-4; D perhaps matches TRBD1 (6 bases). The CDR3 contains 14 residues. Germline V lookup: CDR1 SGHTA, CDR2 FQGTGA. Trimming removed 5 bases from V and 2 bases from J, with 9 bases in between.

This clone was seen a handful of times. J is TRBJ1-4 and V is TRBV6-5; the D gene is possibly TRBD1 (5 bases). Germline V gene sequence: CDR1 MNHEY, CDR2 SVGAGI. This CDR3 has 16 amino acids. The V gene lost 0 bases and the J gene lost 7 bases, with 15 bases spanning the gap. The CDR3 bases are TGTGCCAGCAGTTACTCGGCGGCCCCGGGGGGTGAAAAACTGTTTTTT. It yields the protein CASSYSAAPGGEKLFF.

The V and J genes are TRBV6-1 and TRBJ2-5; D is perhaps TRBD2 (6 bases). Germline V gene lookup returns CDR1 MNHNS and CDR2 SASEGT. The V end lost 1 base, the J end lost 5 bases, and 20 bases lay between the germline ends. The length of the CDR3 is 17 residues. The DNA for the CDR3 is TGTGCCAGCAGTGAAGGGGGCGGGAAGGGGCTTAGGGAGACCCAGTACTTC. It yields the protein CASSEGGGKGLRETQYF.